These 16 T cell receptor beta chains came from one sample sequenced in a study of shared T cell receptors in the human thymus. The assay was immunoSEQ multiplex PCR, and TCRdb's table has in-frame clones only and misses some. Of over 650,000 clones in the sample, around 87% were seen once. These data also featured in a second study, about human thymus T cells.

What was sequenced was thymocytes. Source of these receptors: a boy under two years old with a congenital heart defect.

V is TRBV5-8 and J is TRBJ2-1; 7 nucleotides match TRBD2. The germline CDR1 and CDR2 sequences are SGHTS and YDEGEE. V dropped 0 bases and J dropped 8; count of bases not matched to a gene: 11. The CDR3 loop spans 16 amino acids. The CDR3 nucleotides are TGTGCCAGCAGCTTGGGTGGACTAGTAGGGAGGCATGAGCAGTTCTTC. It yields the protein CASSLGGLVGRHEQFF.

The chain combines TRBV28 with TRBJ2-7, with 8 bases lining up with TRBD1. This CDR3 region has 14 residues. In germline, CDR1 is MDHEN, CDR2 SYDVKM. With 2 bases clipped from V and 5 bases from J, the junction kept 5 bases outside the gene matches. The chain's CDR3 is CASSLGTGVHEQYF. The CDR3 bases are TGTGCCAGCAGTTTAGGGACAGGAGTCCACGAGCAGTACTTC.

V and J are TRBV15 and TRBJ2-1; 16 bases fit TRBD2. Germline CDR1 LNHNV, CDR2 YYDKDF (reference sequence). This CDR3 region has 17 residues. The V segment lost 8 bases and the J segment 8 bases; nucleotides outside the gene matches: 12. The CDR3 here is CATGTGTSGRAGHEQFF. CDR3 coding DNA: TGTGCCACCGGGACCGGGACTAGCGGGAGGGCCGGTCATGAGCAGTTCTTC.

The chain joins TRBV6-6 to TRBJ2-7, with 8 bases identical to TRBD1. The V segment lost 5 bases and the J segment 5 bases; nucleotides outside the gene matches: 8. Looked up from germline, CDR1 is MNHNY and CDR2 is SVGAGI (reference sequence). There are 14 residues in the CDR3. In DNA form, the CDR3 reads TGTGCCAGCAGTCCCTTGCCGGGACAGGACGAGCAGTACTTC. Amino acids: CASSPLPGQDEQYF.

The chain recombines TRBV5-1 with TRBJ1-1; no reliable D call. Germline CDR1 is SGHRS and CDR2 is YFSETQ. V was clipped by 4 bases and J by 5 bases, with 18 bases between them. This CDR3 spans 15 amino acids. This CDR3 reads CASSQRAGAYTEAFF. CDR3 DNA sequence: TGCGCCAGCAGCCAACGGGCGGGCGCATATACTGAAGCTTTCTTT.

The chain combines TRBV14 with TRBJ2-6; TRBD1 matches 10 bases. Trimming cost V 1 base and J 4 bases; bases outside gene matches: 10. Germline assignment: CDR1 SGHDN and CDR2 FVKESK. This CDR3 has 19 amino acids. CDR3 sequence (DNA): TGTGCCAGCAGCCAAGTCGGGAGACAGGGGGCGTTCGGGGCCAACGTCCTGACTTTC. Its protein is CASSQVGRQGAFGANVLTF.

The V call is TRBV29-1, the J call TRBJ1-2, with D maybe TRBD1 (6 bases). V lost 7 bases to trimming and J lost 3 bases, with 12 bases between them. The CDR3 consists of 12 residues. Germline CDR1 SQVTM, CDR2 ANQGSEA. The CDR3 protein is CSAGKGDYGYTF. Written as DNA, the CDR3 is TGCAGCGCTGGGAAGGGGGACTATGGCTACACCTTC.

The chain has TRBV27 and TRBJ2-5, with D maybe TRBD1 (6 bases). V lost 6 bases and J lost 1, with 12 bases in between. There are 14 residues in the CDR3. Per germline, CDR1 MNHEY and CDR2 SMNVEV (reference sequence). In DNA form, the CDR3 reads TGTGCCAGCAGATTGACAGGCATCCAAGAGACCCAGTACTTC. Translating gives CASRLTGIQETQYF.

V gene TRBV6-6 combines with J gene TRBJ2-4, with TRBD2 identical over 9 bases. CDR1 and CDR2 from the germline V gene are MNHNY and SVGAGI (reference sequence). The V gene end was trimmed by 11 bases and the J gene end by 7 bases; junction bases not matched to a gene: 6. This CDR3 spans 12 amino acids. The CDR3 sequence is CAGGGGGNIQYF. The CDR3, as DNA: TGTGCCGGCGGGGGGGGAGGTAACATTCAGTACTTC.

The V gene is TRBV7-2, the J gene TRBJ2-3; perhaps TRBD2 as D (6 bases). The CDR3 loop spans 17 amino acids. Germline lookup yields CDR1 SGHTA and CDR2 FQGNSA. Trimming took 5 bases from V and 8 from J, leaving 26 bases between them. The CDR3 DNA sequence: TGTGCCAGCAGCCCGAGGGGCGGGGACTTTCCCCTCCGTACGCAGTATTTT. Protein sequence: CASSPRGGDFPLRTQYF.

This clone was seen only once. This chain uses TRBV28 with TRBJ2-5; D is unresolved. The germline V gene has CDR1 MDHEN and CDR2 SYDVKM. V lost 2 bases to trimming and J lost 2 bases, with 3 bases between them. This CDR3 has 12 amino acids. CDR3 in amino acids: CASSLLQETQYF. The CDR3 nucleotides read TGTGCCAGCAGTTTACTGCAAGAGACCCAGTACTTC.

Here the CDR3 reads CANTPPLAAITDTQYF. CDR3 sequence (DNA): TGTGCCAACACCCCCCCTCTAGCGGCAATCACAGATACGCAGTATTTT. The chain is built from TRBV2 and TRBJ2-3; 7 bases are a match to TRBD2. Germline V gene sequence: CDR1 SNHLY, CDR2 FYNNEI. CDR3 size: 16 residues. Unmatched junction bases numbered 15, after V lost 10 bases and J lost 2 bases.

This chain uses TRBV6-6 with TRBJ2-1; 9 nucleotides align to TRBD1. V shed 6 bases, J shed 6 bases, and the junction held 9 bases outside the gene matches. The CDR3 has 15 residues. CDR1 is MNHNY and CDR2 is SVGAGI in the germline V gene (reference sequence). The CDR3 region is CASSHWDRDTNEQFF. CDR3 nucleotide sequence: TGTGCCAGCAGCCACTGGGACAGGGACACCAATGAGCAGTTCTTC.

This rearrangement joins TRBV7-8 to TRBJ2-7; 12 nucleotides agree with TRBD2. CDR3 size: 16 residues. V was clipped by 5 bases and J by 0 bases; unmatched bases: 5. Germline lookup yields CDR1 SGHVS and CDR2 FQNEAQ. The CDR3 reads CASSPRLAGASYEQYF. CDR3 DNA: TGTGCCAGCAGCCCTCGACTAGCGGGGGCCTCCTACGAGCAGTACTTC.

The chain employs TRBV28 and TRBJ2-1, with TRBD1 matching 8 bases. Trimming cost V 8 bases and J 9 bases; bases outside gene matches: 9. This CDR3 has 13 residues. Germline V gene data show CDR1 as MDHEN and CDR2 as SYDVKM. The CDR3 region has the DNA TGTGCCAGCGGAACGACAGGGGAAGGTGAGCAGTTCTTC. Its translation is CASGTTGEGEQFF.

This clone was seen only a few times. The chain combines TRBV28 with TRBJ2-7, with 12 bases aligning to TRBD2. The ends lost 9 bases at V and 0 bases at J; junction bases unmatched: 15. Germline V gene sequence: CDR1 MDHEN, CDR2 SYDVKM. CDR3 size: 18 residues. As DNA, the CDR3 is TGTGCCAGGAAAAACGCGACTAGCGGGGGTGGAAGCTCCTACGAGCAGTACTTC. Its protein product is CARKNATSGGGSSYEQYF.